The 8 T cell receptor beta chains below come from one sample, sequenced in a study of graft-versus-host responses after intestinal transplantation. Measured with immunoSEQ multiplex PCR; TCRdb has only the in-frame clones, and not every one. The table has about 130,000 clones, 85% to 95% seen once. These receptors are not linked to any known antigen. Sample: unstimulated CD4+ T cells sorted from spleen or lymph node cells, taken before intestinal transplant. The receptors derive from a human donor who received an intestinal transplant.

The rearrangement joins TRBV6-5 to TRBJ2-6; a possible D gene is TRBD1 (6 bases). This CDR3 is 15 amino acids long. Trimming removed 6 bases at V and 1 base at J, with 10 bases between. Germline lookup yields CDR1 MNHEY and CDR2 SVGAGI. CDR3: CASRLGQSGANVLTF. CDR3 DNA sequence: TGTGCCAGCAGACTCGGACAGTCTGGGGCCAACGTCCTGACTTTC.

V is TRBV6-5 and J is TRBJ2-5, with D possibly TRBD2 on 6 matching bases. The last part of the DNA fits TRBJ2-7 better; the J call may be wrong. The CDR3 totals 14 residues. CDR1 is MNHEY and CDR2 is SVGAGI in the germline V gene. The CDR3 DNA reads TGTGCCAGCAGAGTTGGGGGGAGAACGAACGAGCAGTACTTC. Its translation is CASRVGGRTNEQYF.

The chain has TRBV30 and TRBJ2-7; 7 bases align to TRBD1. CDR1 and CDR2 (germline): GTSNPN, SVGIG (reference sequence). The CDR3 is 15 amino acids. V shed 2 bases, J shed 0 bases, and the junction held 7 bases outside the gene matches. The CDR3 region has the DNA TGTGCCTGGAGTTCGGGACAGAGCAGCTCCTACGAGCAGTACTTC. Its translation is CAWSSGQSSSYEQYF. The whole variable domain, filled in from reference TRBV30 and TRBJ2-7, reads SQTIHQWPATLVQPVGSPLSLECTVEGTSNPNLYWYRQAAGRGLQLLFYSVGIGQISSEVPQNLSASRPQDRQFILSSKKLLLSDSGFYLCAWSSGQSSSYEQYFGPGTRLTVT.

V is TRBV7-9 and J is TRBJ2-1; D might be TRBD1 (6 bases). Germline loops: CDR1 SEHNR, CDR2 FQNEAQ (reference sequence). The CDR3 is made up of 19 amino acids. The germline V and J ends were trimmed by 5 bases and 4 bases, with 27 bases remaining between them. The CDR3 bases are TGTGCCAGCAGCCCATCTATACCCAAGGACAGAATAAAATACAATGAGCAGTTCTTC. This translates into CASSPSIPKDRIKYNEQFF.

This chain uses TRBV30 with TRBJ2-5; 9 bases agree with TRBD2. Per germline, CDR1 GTSNPN and CDR2 SVGIG (reference sequence). CDR3 length: 16 amino acids. The V gene end was trimmed by 2 bases and the J gene end by 0 bases; junction bases not matched to a gene: 7. CDR3 DNA: TGTGCCTGGAGTAGGAGCGGGAGGTTGGACCAAGAGACCCAGTACTTC. Translation: CAWSRSGRLDQETQYF.

This chain links TRBV5-1 with TRBJ2-7; TRBD2 agrees at 9 bases. This CDR3 has 15 residues. Per germline, CDR1 SGHRS and CDR2 YFSETQ. The junction had 6 bases not matched to a gene; V was cut back by 2 bases and J by 3 bases. The CDR3 reads CASSFLSSGIYEQYF. Written as DNA, the CDR3 is TGCGCCAGCAGCTTTCTTTCTAGCGGGATCTACGAGCAGTACTTC.

The chain has TRBV6-6 and TRBJ2-7; TRBD1 or TRBD2 may be the D gene (5 bases each). The CDR3 is 14 amino acids. In germline, CDR1 is MNHNY, CDR2 SVGAGI (reference sequence). The germline V and J ends were trimmed by 8 bases and 0 bases, with 14 bases remaining between them. In DNA, the CDR3 is TGTGCCAGCTTGGATCCAGGGAGCTCCTACGAGCAGTACTTC. This codes for CASLDPGSSYEQYF.

This clone has a single count. This chain uses TRBV4-2 with TRBJ1-2; the D is unclear. The V gene's germline CDR1 is LGHNA and CDR2 YNFKEQ. The CDR3 is 16 amino acids. V was cut by 1 base and J by 1 base, with 13 bases left in between. This chain's CDR3 is CASSQASFLLNYGYTF. CDR3 nucleotide sequence: TGTGCCAGCAGCCAAGCGTCCTTTCTTCTTAACTATGGCTACACCTTC.